The 22 T cell receptor beta chains below come from one sample, sequenced in a study of blood T cell repertoires in COVID-19. Clones were sequenced by immunoSEQ multiplex PCR, and TCRdb holds only the in-frame ones, with some missing. Found here are about 76,000 clones, roughly 85% of them singletons; the top ten hold around 9.6%. Sequencing was done on a sample of peripheral blood. The source is a man over 45 with COVID-19, enrolled during active disease.

The chain couples TRBV5-4 to TRBJ1-6; unclear D gene. This CDR3 has 13 residues. CDR1 is SGHNT, CDR2 YYREEE, per germline (reference sequence). Trimming pared 1 base from V and 5 bases from J, leaving 4 bases between. CDR3 sequence reads: CASSLSNNSPLHF. CDR3 in DNA: TGTGCCAGCAGCTTGTCAAATAATTCACCCCTCCACTTT.

The chain carries TRBV28 and TRBJ2-7; tentatively, D is TRBD2 (6 bases). The CDR3 is 12 residues long. Germline V gene sequence: CDR1 MDHEN, CDR2 SYDVKM. V dropped 6 bases and J dropped 9 bases, with 15 bases sitting between them. The CDR3 region has the DNA TGTGCCAGCAGCCCGACCCGAGCGGGGCAGTACTTC. Protein product: CASSPTRAGQYF.

The genes are TRBV6-5 and TRBJ1-1; the match to TRBD1 covers 8 bases. V dropped 0 bases and J dropped 1; count of bases not matched to a gene: 4. The germline gives CDR1 MNHEY, CDR2 SVGAGI. The CDR3 runs 16 residues. The CDR3 nucleotides read TGTGCCAGCAGTTACTCCCCCGGGACAGGGAACACTGAAGCTTTCTTT. Translating gives CASSYSPGTGNTEAFF.

The chain recombines TRBV5-6 with TRBJ1-3; no clear D. There are 15 residues in the CDR3. V was pared by 2 bases and J by 4 bases, with 13 bases between. Germline V gene sequence: CDR1 SGHDT, CDR2 YYEEEE. The CDR3 DNA reads as TGTGCCAGCAGCTTCGCCGGGGTGCCAGGAAACACCATATATTTT. This encodes CASSFAGVPGNTIYF.

The chain recombines TRBV18 with TRBJ1-6; D gene uncertain. Per the germline V gene, CDR1 is KGHSH and CDR2 is LQKENI. This CDR3 contains 13 residues. The ends were cut back, 3 bases at V and 6 bases at J, with 6 bases in the middle. CDR3 in DNA: TGTGCCAGCTCACCCTACCCTAATTCACCCCTCCACTTT. Amino acids: CASSPYPNSPLHF.

The chain employs TRBV30 and TRBJ2-2; TRBD1 is a possible D gene (8 bases). With 3 bases removed from V and 6 bases from J, the gap between germline ends came to 11 bases. Germline CDR1 reads GTSNPN; CDR2 reads SVGIG (reference sequence). The length of the CDR3 is 13 residues. CDR3 loop: CAWRQGGAGELFF. Written as DNA, the CDR3 is TGTGCCTGGAGACAGGGGGGGGCCGGGGAGCTGTTTTTT.

The rearrangement uses TRBV5-1 and TRBJ2-2; 10 nucleotides agree with TRBD2. The V gene's germline CDR1 is SGHRS and CDR2 YFSETQ. V was pared by 4 bases and J by 5 bases, with 5 bases of the junction left unmatched. The CDR3 loop spans 15 amino acids. The DNA of the CDR3 is TGCGCCAGCAGCGTTCCTAGCGGGAGAACCGGGGAGCTGTTTTTT. Translated, it gives CASSVPSGRTGELFF. The entire variable domain, with the rest obtained from reference TRBV5-1 and TRBJ2-2, is as follows: KAGVTQTPRYLIKTRGQQVTLSCSPISGHRSVSWYQQTPGQGLQFLFEYFSETQRNKGNFPGRFSGRQFSNSRSEMNVSTLELGDSALYLCASSVPSGRTGELFFGEGSRLTVL.

This chain joins TRBV7-9 and TRBJ1-5; D remains ambiguous. Trimming pared 4 bases from V and 0 bases from J, leaving 10 bases between. The CDR3 is 15 amino acids. Germline V gene data show CDR1 as SEHNR and CDR2 as FQNEAQ (reference sequence). The CDR3 loop is CASSSGETSNQPQHF. CDR3 in DNA: TGTGCCAGCAGCTCAGGTGAAACTAGCAATCAGCCCCAGCATTTT. The entire variable domain, with the rest obtained from reference TRBV7-9 and TRBJ1-5, is as follows: DTGVSQNPRHKITKRGQNVTFRCDPISEHNRLYWYRQTLGQGPEFLTYFQNEAQLEKSRLLSDRFSAERPKGSFSTLEIQRTEQGDSAMYLCASSSGETSNQPQHFGDGTRLSIL.

The V and J genes are TRBV19 and TRBJ2-1; tentative D call: TRBD2 (6 bases). The germline gives CDR1 LNHDA, CDR2 SQIVND (reference sequence). The V end lost 3 bases, the J end lost 9 bases, and 18 bases lay between the germline ends. This CDR3 is 15 amino acids long. CDR3 protein: CASSISIMGGREQFF. The CDR3 DNA is TGTGCCAGTAGTATTTCAATTATGGGGGGTCGTGAGCAGTTCTTC.

On this clone: A junction end diverges from the germline sequence, so it may reflect a read error. This rearrangement joins TRBV9 to TRBJ2-2; 11 bases line up with TRBD1. The CDR3 loop spans 18 amino acids. Germline CDR1 and CDR2: SGDLS and YYNGEE. In nucleotides, the CDR3 is TGTGCCAGCAGCGCAGGACAGGGGGCTGGTCTAGCCACCGAGGAGCTGTTTTTT. Protein sequence: CASSAGQGAGLATEELFF.

The gene calls are TRBV19 and TRBJ1-2; a weak D match, TRBD1 (6 bases). Germline V lookup: CDR1 LNHDA, CDR2 SQIVND (reference sequence). The CDR3 totals 13 residues. V shed 5 bases and J shed 7 bases, with 14 bases lying between them. CDR3 sequence (DNA): TGTGCCAGTAGTGACAGGCCCCAAGCTGGCTACACCTTC. The encoded protein is CASSDRPQAGYTF.

This chain links TRBV19 with TRBJ1-2; D gene unclear. CDR3 size: 15 residues. Germline assignment: CDR1 LNHDA and CDR2 SQIVND (reference sequence). The ends were cut back, 4 bases at V and 3 bases at J, with 15 bases in the middle. The CDR3 DNA follows: TGTGCCAGTAGTAGGCAGGCAGCTTTTGACTATGGCTACACCTTC. Translating gives CASSRQAAFDYGYTF.

The chain has TRBV19 and TRBJ1-2; D is possibly TRBD1 (6 bases). This CDR3 is 15 amino acids long. Germline CDR1 LNHDA, CDR2 SQIVND (reference sequence). Trimming stripped 2 bases from V and 2 bases from J, with 12 bases between. The CDR3 spells CASSIRQAENYGYTF. The CDR3, as DNA: TGTGCCAGTAGTATACGACAGGCTGAAAACTATGGCTACACCTTC.

The rearrangement joins TRBV9 to TRBJ1-4; D perhaps matches TRBD1 (6 bases). V was shortened by 0 bases and J by 2 bases, with 8 bases between the two germline ends. The CDR3 is 15 amino acids. Germline loops: CDR1 SGDLS, CDR2 YYNGEE. CDR3 DNA sequence: TGTGCCAGCAGCGTAGATGGGGGCACTAATGAAAAACTGTTTTTT. The encoded protein is CASSVDGGTNEKLFF.

This chain links TRBV19 with TRBJ1-2; the D is unclear. Trimming removed 3 bases from V and 3 bases from J, with 8 bases in between. The CDR3 is 13 amino acids. Germline V gene lookup returns CDR1 LNHDA and CDR2 SQIVND (reference sequence). The CDR3: CASSMSRDYGYTF. The DNA of the CDR3 is TGTGCCAGTAGTATGAGTAGAGACTATGGCTACACCTTC.

CDR3 nucleotides: TGTGCCAGCAGTAGTAACAGGGGACAGCCCCAGCATTTT. Translation gives CASSSNRGQPQHF. The rearrangement joins TRBV6-5 to TRBJ1-5, with TRBD1 identical over 7 bases. The junction had 5 bases not matched to a gene; V was cut back by 5 bases and J by 7 bases. The germline V gene encodes CDR1 MNHEY and CDR2 SVGAGI. This CDR3 is 13 amino acids long.

This clone came up once. This sequence joins TRBV7-3 and TRBJ1-1; no reliable D call. This CDR3 contains 10 residues. V dropped 10 bases and J dropped 7 bases, with 10 bases sitting between them. CDR1 and CDR2 (germline): SGHTA, FQGTGA. CDR3 sequence: CATPRGEAFF. DNA for the CDR3: TGTGCCACGCCCCGGGGTGAAGCTTTCTTT.

The CDR3 spells CASSGTGPSSGANVLTF. CDR3 coding DNA: TGTGCCAGCAGCGGGACAGGGCCCAGCTCTGGGGCCAACGTCCTGACTTTC. The V and J genes are TRBV7-9 and TRBJ2-6, with TRBD1 matching 9 bases. J was trimmed by 0 bases and V by 5 bases; bases with no gene match: 5. The CDR3 is 17 amino acids. Germline-derived CDR1 and CDR2 are SEHNR and FQNEAQ (reference sequence).

This chain joins TRBV25-1 and TRBJ2-5, with 10 bases lining up with TRBD2. V shed 2 bases and J 6 bases; nucleotides not matched to a gene: 3. The V gene's germline CDR1 is MGHDK and CDR2 SYGVNS. There are 14 residues in the CDR3. The CDR3 DNA reads TGTGCCAGCAGTGAACAGGGACTAGCGCAGACCCAGTACTTC. Its translation: CASSEQGLAQTQYF. The variable domain in full, with the rest retrieved from reference TRBV25-1 and TRBJ2-5, is EADIYQTPRYLVIGTGKKITLECSQTMGHDKMYWYQQDPGMELHLIHYSYGVNSTEKGDLSSESTVSRIRTEHFPLTLESARPSHTSQYLCASSEQGLAQTQYFGPGTRLLVL.

The rearrangement uses TRBV5-3 and TRBJ1-5; 7 bases agree with TRBD1. TRBV5-3 is classed as an ORF, of uncertain function. The CDR3 is 18 residues long. V gave up 4 bases and J gave up 3 bases; unmatched junction bases: 16. The CDR3 nucleotides read TGTGCCAGAAGCCAGTTAATTGTGACAGGGCAAGACAATCAGCCCCAGCATTTT. Translating it yields CARSQLIVTGQDNQPQHF.

The J gene is TRBJ1-1, the V gene TRBV20-1; tentatively, D is TRBD1 (5 bases). The CDR3 consists of 11 residues. V lost 8 bases, J lost 5 bases, and 12 bases lay in between. Germline V gene lookup returns CDR1 DFQATT and CDR2 SNEGSKA (reference sequence). CDR3 sequence reads: CSTGGETEAFF. The DNA for the CDR3 is TGCAGTACCGGAGGGGAGACTGAAGCTTTCTTT.

This clone appeared a few times. The chain employs TRBV19 and TRBJ2-7, with 8 bases fitting TRBD1. With V trimmed by 8 bases and J by 5 bases, 5 bases remained unmatched. The CDR3 spans 12 residues. Germline-derived CDR1 and CDR2 are LNHDA and SQIVND (reference sequence). The CDR3, as DNA: TGTGCCAGTCGGGACAGGTTGGACGAGCAGTACTTC. This sequence encodes CASRDRLDEQYF. Looking up the rest from reference TRBV19 and TRBJ2-7 gives the full variable domain: DGGITQSPKYLFRKEGQNVTLSCEQNLNHDAMYWYRQDPGQGLRLIYYSQIVNDFQKGDIAEGYSVSREKKESFPLTVTSAQKNPTAFYLCASRDRLDEQYFGPGTRLTVT.